These 3 T cell receptor beta chains were all obtained from the same sample, sequenced in a study of blood T cell repertoires in COVID-19. The table came from immunoSEQ multiplex PCR; TCRdb's copy has only in-frame clones and leaves some out. There are tens of thousands of clones in the sample; approximately 81% occur only once, and 15% to 18% lies in the top ten. Sequenced input: peripheral blood. These receptors all come from a woman older than 75 with acute or convalescent COVID-19.

The genes are TRBV7-9 and TRBJ1-1; D is unclear. Germline CDR1 is SEHNR and CDR2 is FQNEAQ (reference sequence). V shed 7 bases and J shed 0 bases, with 12 bases lying between them. The CDR3 is 14 residues long. CDR3 DNA: TGTGCCAGCACCTGGGCCCTGATGAACACTGAAGCTTTCTTT. Translating gives CASTWALMNTEAFF.

V gene TRBV29-1 combines with J gene TRBJ1-2; D might be TRBD1 (6 bases). With 7 bases removed from V and 2 bases from J, the gap between germline ends came to 11 bases. This CDR3 is 12 amino acids long. Germline V gives CDR1 SQVTM, CDR2 ANQGSEA. The CDR3 here is CSDYRANYGYTF. The CDR3 DNA sequence: TGCAGCGATTACAGGGCGAACTATGGCTACACCTTC.

There are a few counts of this clone. The chain recombines TRBV19 with TRBJ1-1, with TRBD1 matching 9 bases. This CDR3 spans 14 amino acids. Trimming cost V 10 bases and J 2 bases; bases outside gene matches: 8. Germline loops: CDR1 LNHDA, CDR2 SQIVND (reference sequence). In nucleotides, the CDR3 is TGTGCCACCCGGACAACAGGGGGCAACACTGAAGCTTTCTTT. Its translation is CATRTTGGNTEAFF.